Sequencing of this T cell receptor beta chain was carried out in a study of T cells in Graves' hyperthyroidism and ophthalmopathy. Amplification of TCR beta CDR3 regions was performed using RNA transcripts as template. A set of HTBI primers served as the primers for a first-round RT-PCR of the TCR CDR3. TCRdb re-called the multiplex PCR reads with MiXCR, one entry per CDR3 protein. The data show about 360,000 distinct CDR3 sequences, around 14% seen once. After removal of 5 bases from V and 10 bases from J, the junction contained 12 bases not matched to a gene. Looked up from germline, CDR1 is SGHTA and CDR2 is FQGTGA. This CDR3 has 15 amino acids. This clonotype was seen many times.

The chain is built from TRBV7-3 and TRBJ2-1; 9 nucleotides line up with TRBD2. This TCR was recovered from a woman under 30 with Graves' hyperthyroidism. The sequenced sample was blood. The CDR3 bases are TGTGCCAGCAGCCTCGGGACTAGCCCGTTTGTGGAGCAGTTCTTC. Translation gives CASSLGTSPFVEQFF.